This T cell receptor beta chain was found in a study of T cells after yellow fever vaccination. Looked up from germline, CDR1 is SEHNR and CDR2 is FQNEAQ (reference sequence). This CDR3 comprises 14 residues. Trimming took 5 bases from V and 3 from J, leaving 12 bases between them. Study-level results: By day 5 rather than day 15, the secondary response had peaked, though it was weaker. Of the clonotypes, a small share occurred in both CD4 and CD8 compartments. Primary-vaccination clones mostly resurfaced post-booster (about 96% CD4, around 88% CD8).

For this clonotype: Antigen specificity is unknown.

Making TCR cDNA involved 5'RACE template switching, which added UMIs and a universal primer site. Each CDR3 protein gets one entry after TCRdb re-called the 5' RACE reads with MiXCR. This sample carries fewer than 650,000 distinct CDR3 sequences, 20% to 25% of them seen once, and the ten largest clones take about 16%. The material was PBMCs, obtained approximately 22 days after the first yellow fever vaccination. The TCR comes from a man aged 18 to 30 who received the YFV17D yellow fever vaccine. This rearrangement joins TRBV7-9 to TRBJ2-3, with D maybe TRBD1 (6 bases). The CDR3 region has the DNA TGTGCCAGCAGCAACAGGGAGTCGACAGATACGCAGTATTTT. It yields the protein CASSNRESTDTQYF.